Listed here is a single T cell receptor beta chain. As yet, its antigen is unknown. Germline CDR1 MNHNY, CDR2 SVGAGI (reference sequence). This CDR3 region has 13 residues. The V and J ends lost 3 bases and 2 bases respectively, with 7 bases between them. About 500 nanograms of biopsy DNA per sample underwent TCRB immunosequencing. Some clones are missing from TCRdb's copy, which holds only in-frame ones; the method was immunoSEQ multiplex PCR. The sample holds several thousand clones; 74% are singletons and the top ten take around 7%. This entry comes from a study of T cell repertoires in ileal Crohn's disease. Points from the study as a whole: Active smokers at surgery had more clonal expansions than non-smokers.

The sequenced sample consisted of ileal tissue. This receptor was obtained from an adult with Crohn's disease. This chain connects TRBV6-6 to TRBJ1-1; D remains ambiguous. The CDR3 DNA follows: TGTGCCAGCAGTTATGAGGGAAACACTGAAGCTTTCTTT. Protein: CASSYEGNTEAFF.